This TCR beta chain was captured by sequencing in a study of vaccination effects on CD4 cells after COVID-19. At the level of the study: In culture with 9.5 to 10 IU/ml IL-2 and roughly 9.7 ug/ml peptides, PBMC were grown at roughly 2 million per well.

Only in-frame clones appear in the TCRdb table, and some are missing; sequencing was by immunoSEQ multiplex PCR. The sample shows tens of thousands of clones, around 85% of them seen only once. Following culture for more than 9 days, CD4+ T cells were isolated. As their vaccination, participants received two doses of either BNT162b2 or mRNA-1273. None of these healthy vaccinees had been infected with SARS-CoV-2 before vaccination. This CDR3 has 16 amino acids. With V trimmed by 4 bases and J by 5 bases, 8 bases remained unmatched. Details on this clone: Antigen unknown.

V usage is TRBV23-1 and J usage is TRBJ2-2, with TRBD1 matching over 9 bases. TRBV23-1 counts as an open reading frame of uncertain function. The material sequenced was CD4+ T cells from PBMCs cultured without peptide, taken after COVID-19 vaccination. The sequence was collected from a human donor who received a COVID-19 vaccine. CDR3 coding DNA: TGCGCCAGCAGTCCAGCCGGACAGGGGATGACCGGGGAGCTGTTTTTT. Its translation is CASSPAGQGMTGELFF.